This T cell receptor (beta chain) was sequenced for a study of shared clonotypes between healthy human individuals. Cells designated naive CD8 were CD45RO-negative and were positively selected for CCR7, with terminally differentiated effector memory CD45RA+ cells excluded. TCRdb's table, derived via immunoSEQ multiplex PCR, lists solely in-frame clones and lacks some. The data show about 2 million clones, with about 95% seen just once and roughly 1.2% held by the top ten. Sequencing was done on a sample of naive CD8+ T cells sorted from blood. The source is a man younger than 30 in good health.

The CDR3 DNA reads TGTGCCAGCAGCTTGGGGGGTTCCGGGAACCAGTACTTC. Protein sequence: CASSLGGSGNQYF. J is TRBJ2-7 and V is TRBV5-6; possibly TRBD2 for D (5 bases). This CDR3 contains 13 residues. Germline V gene lookup returns CDR1 SGHDT and CDR2 YYEEEE. Trimming took 0 bases from V and 10 from J, leaving 14 bases between them.